One and the same sample provided the 32 T cell receptor beta chains below, sequenced in a study of T cell changes during pregnancy in multiple sclerosis. Data came from immunoSEQ multiplex PCR; TCRdb stores just in-frame clones and leaves some out. In the table there are about 44,000 clones, 85% to 95% of which are singletons. The specimen comprised CD4+ T cells from peripheral blood mononuclear cells, sampled in the third trimester of pregnancy. The receptors here all came from a female donor with multiple sclerosis, enrolled in a pregnancy study.

This chain joins TRBV6-1 and TRBJ2-5; D is unresolved. The germline V gene encodes CDR1 MNHNS and CDR2 SASEGT. The CDR3 length is 11 residues. Trimming removed 5 bases from V and 7 bases from J, with 8 bases in between. The CDR3 sequence is CASSSVPTQYF. CDR3 sequence (DNA): TGTGCCAGCAGTAGCGTCCCGACCCAGTACTTC.

This chain uses TRBV19 with TRBJ2-1; D is unresolved. The CDR3 is 14 amino acids. The ends were cut back, 1 base at V and 0 bases at J, with 4 bases in the middle. Germline loops: CDR1 LNHDA, CDR2 SQIVND (reference sequence). The CDR3 sequence is CASSIGGSYNEQFF. CDR3 nucleotide sequence: TGTGCCAGTAGTATAGGCGGCTCCTACAATGAGCAGTTCTTC.

J is TRBJ2-5 and V is TRBV5-6, with D perhaps matching TRBD1 (6 bases). From germline, CDR1 is SGHDT and CDR2 YYEEEE. The CDR3 is 14 residues long. The V and J ends lost 5 bases and 3 bases respectively, with 14 bases between them. This chain's CDR3 is CASSLMGAEETQYF. The CDR3 nucleotides read TGTGCCAGCAGTCTTATGGGGGCTGAAGAGACCCAGTACTTC. Using reference TRBV5-6 and TRBJ2-5 for the parts outside the CDR3, the full variable domain is DAGVTQSPTHLIKTRGQQVTLRCSPKSGHDTVSWYQQALGQGPQFIFQYYEEEERQRGNFPDRFSGHQFPNYSSELNVNALLLGDSALYLCASSLMGAEETQYFGPGTRLLVL.

There are a few counts of this clone. This chain links TRBV6-5 with TRBJ2-7; 7 bases align to TRBD1. Germline-derived CDR1 and CDR2 are MNHEY and SVGAGI. This CDR3 spans 14 amino acids. Germline trimming cut 0 bases from V and 3 bases from J; bases unmatched to any gene: 2. The CDR3 coding sequence is TGTGCCAGCAGTTACTCAGCAGGGGGCTACGAGCAGTACTTC. Residues: CASSYSAGGYEQYF.

The CDR3 DNA sequence: TGTGCCAGCAGCGTTAGCGTGGGCACAGATACGCAGTATTTT. The encoded protein is CASSVSVGTDTQYF. The chain is built from TRBV2 and TRBJ2-3, with D possibly TRBD2 on 5 matching bases. CDR1 and CDR2 (germline): SNHLY, FYNNEI. The CDR3 has 14 amino acids. Trimming removed 6 bases at V and 1 base at J, with 11 bases between. Filled out from reference TRBV2 and TRBJ2-3, the complete variable domain reads EPEVTQTPSHQVTQMGQEVILRCVPISNHLYFYWYRQILGQKVEFLVSFYNNEISEKSEIFDDQFSVERPDGSNFTLKIRSTKLEDSAMYFCASSVSVGTDTQYFGPGTRLTVL.

The chain has TRBV7-2 and TRBJ2-1; 12 nucleotides line up with TRBD2. Germline-derived CDR1 and CDR2 are SGHTA and FQGNSA. This CDR3 has 16 residues. With V trimmed by 3 bases and J by 7 bases, 7 bases remained unmatched. In DNA, the CDR3 is TGTGCCAGCAGCTTCCTAGCGGGAGGGCCGAATAATGAGCAGTTCTTC. Residues: CASSFLAGGPNNEQFF.

This clone was seen just once. The CDR3 here is CASSLDGRGITEAFF. DNA for the CDR3: TGTGCCAGCAGCTTAGATGGGCGGGGGATCACTGAAGCTTTCTTT. The V and J genes are TRBV7-2 and TRBJ1-1; D is perhaps TRBD1 (5 bases). The CDR3 runs 15 residues. The germline V and J ends were trimmed by 1 base and 4 bases, with 13 bases remaining between them. The germline V gene has CDR1 SGHTA and CDR2 FQGNSA.

The chain carries TRBV7-9 and TRBJ1-5; 10 nucleotides line up with TRBD1. The CDR3 contains 17 residues. CDR1 is SEHNR and CDR2 is FQNEAQ in the germline V gene (reference sequence). Losses at the gene ends were 4 bases for V and 1 base for J; bases not matched to a gene: 7. CDR3 coding DNA: TGTGCCAGCAGCTCCGGGACAGGGGAAAGAAGCAATCAGCCCCAGCATTTT. This gives the protein CASSSGTGERSNQPQHF.

This rearrangement joins TRBV18 to TRBJ2-1; TRBD2 agrees at 9 bases. CDR1 KGHSH and CDR2 LQKENI come from the germline V gene. The CDR3 runs to 13 residues. Losses at the gene ends were 0 bases for V and 13 bases for J; bases not matched to a gene: 4. The DNA of the CDR3 is TGTGCCAGCTCACCACCCTCTAGCGGGATACAGTTCTTC. Translating gives CASSPPSSGIQFF. The full variable domain, its missing parts supplied by reference TRBV18 and TRBJ2-1, is NAGVMQNPRHLVRRRGQEARLRCSPMKGHSHVYWYRQLPEEGLKFMVYLQKENIIDESGMPKERFSAEFPKEGPSILRIQQVVRGDSAAYFCASSPPSSGIQFFGPGTRLTVL.

The chain recombines TRBV7-2 with TRBJ2-7; possible D gene TRBD2, 5 bases. The CDR3 sequence is 14 residues long. CDR1 SGHTA and CDR2 FQGNSA come from the germline V gene. The V end lost 5 bases, the J end lost 0 bases, and 11 bases lay between the germline ends. The CDR3 loop is CASSLDLYSYEQYF. The CDR3 DNA sequence: TGTGCCAGCAGCCTGGACTTGTACTCCTACGAGCAGTACTTC.

The chain carries TRBV2 and TRBJ2-5, with no clear D. Trimming left V 4 bases short and J 0 bases short, with 6 bases between. The CDR3 extends over 13 amino acids. Germline lookup yields CDR1 SNHLY and CDR2 FYNNEI. DNA for the CDR3: TGTGCCAGCAGTGCAGTGAACCAAGAGACCCAGTACTTC. Translated, it gives CASSAVNQETQYF.

The V call is TRBV5-5, the J call TRBJ2-1, with 7 bases matching TRBD2. There are 15 residues in the CDR3. The V segment lost 3 bases and the J segment 0 bases; nucleotides outside the gene matches: 3. Per germline, CDR1 SGHKS and CDR2 YYEKEE (reference sequence). The CDR3 bases are TGTGCCAGCAGCTGGGACTACAGCTCCTACAATGAGCAGTTCTTC. It yields the protein CASSWDYSSYNEQFF.

The chain has TRBV15 and TRBJ2-5; possibly TRBD2 for D (7 bases). The V end lost 0 bases, the J end lost 7 bases, and 9 bases lay between the germline ends. CDR1 and CDR2 (germline): LNHNV, YYDKDF (reference sequence). CDR3 size: 13 residues. The CDR3 sequence is CATSRDGGATQYF. Written as DNA, the CDR3 is TGTGCCACCAGCAGAGATGGGGGGGCGACCCAGTACTTC.

The chain recombines TRBV5-6 with TRBJ1-2, with 7 bases fitting TRBD1. With 0 bases clipped from V and 13 bases from J, the junction kept 6 bases outside the gene matches. The germline V gene has CDR1 SGHDT and CDR2 YYEEEE. The CDR3 contains 12 residues. CDR3 coding DNA: TGTGCCAGCAGCTTGGTGAAGGGGGCTGGCACCTTC. It yields the protein CASSLVKGAGTF.

As concerns this clone: An end of the junction differs from the germline gene, which may be a read error. The rearrangement joins TRBV5-4 to TRBJ1-3; tentative D call: TRBD1 (5 bases). The germline V gene encodes CDR1 SGHNT and CDR2 YYREEE (reference sequence). The CDR3 length is 14 residues. CDR3 nucleotides: TGTGCCACCAGCGACAGACTAGCTGGAAACACCATATATTTT. This encodes CATSDRLAGNTIYF.

This clone has only one observation. The genes are TRBV28 and TRBJ1-2; TRBD1 agrees at 8 bases. Germline trimming cut 5 bases from V and 6 bases from J; bases unmatched to any gene: 8. There are 14 residues in the CDR3. Germline values: CDR1 MDHEN, CDR2 SYDVKM. The CDR3 reads CASSLTGGLDGYTF. CDR3 sequence (DNA): TGTGCCAGCAGTCTCACAGGGGGTCTCGATGGCTACACCTTC.

The V gene is TRBV30, the J gene TRBJ2-7; D possibly corresponds to TRBD2 (5 bases). The germline gives CDR1 GTSNPN, CDR2 SVGIG (reference sequence). The V and J ends lost 2 bases and 6 bases respectively, with 23 bases between them. This CDR3 comprises 16 residues. This CDR3 reads CAWSLPLGRGYREQYF. CDR3 bases: TGTGCCTGGAGTCTCCCCCTAGGACGGGGATATCGCGAGCAGTACTTC.

The CDR3: CASSFLLGSGGNTIYF. CDR3 sequence (DNA): TGTGCCAGCAGCTTCTTATTGGGGAGCGGAGGAAACACCATATATTTT. The genes are TRBV7-9 and TRBJ1-3; D is uncertain. V lost 3 bases and J lost 4, with 16 bases in between. The germline V gene encodes CDR1 SEHNR and CDR2 FQNEAQ (reference sequence). The CDR3 has 16 residues.

The chain employs TRBV19 and TRBJ2-7, with 9 bases fitting TRBD1. The ends lost 5 bases at V and 3 bases at J; junction bases unmatched: 8. The CDR3 covers 15 residues. Germline V gives CDR1 LNHDA, CDR2 SQIVND (reference sequence). CDR3 sequence: CASSSAGTGNYEQYF. CDR3 nucleotides: TGTGCCAGTAGTTCGGCCGGGACAGGGAACTACGAGCAGTACTTC.

Comment on this clone: Other DNA sequences in the same sample also yield this CDR3. The V gene is TRBV7-2, the J gene TRBJ2-5; tentative D call: TRBD1 (5 bases). Trimming took 5 bases from V and 3 from J, leaving 13 bases between them. The germline V gene has CDR1 SGHTA and CDR2 FQGNSA. The CDR3 spans 14 residues. The CDR3 region has the DNA TGTGCCAGCAGCCAAACAGGAGAAAAAGAGACCCAGTACTTC. Amino acid sequence: CASSQTGEKETQYF.

The rearrangement uses TRBV30 and TRBJ2-5, with 7 bases identical to TRBD2. Germline V CDR1 and CDR2: GTSNPN, SVGIG (reference sequence). The CDR3 totals 13 residues. V shed 4 bases and J 4 bases; nucleotides not matched to a gene: 6. The CDR3 bases are TGTGCCTGGACTCGAGCGGGATCAGAGACCCAGTACTTC. Protein product: CAWTRAGSETQYF.

In nucleotides, the CDR3 is TGTGCCAGCAGTTTATCGATGGGGGGGACCTATGGCTACACCTTC. Translated: CASSLSMGGTYGYTF. V gene TRBV27 combines with J gene TRBJ1-2; a weak D match, TRBD1 (5 bases). The germline V gene encodes CDR1 MNHEY and CDR2 SMNVEV (reference sequence). Trimming took off 0 bases at V and 4 bases at J, with 12 bases between the two ends. The CDR3 runs to 15 residues.

This chain uses TRBV7-9 with TRBJ1-1; D is uncertain. The germline V and J ends were trimmed by 10 bases and 1 base, with 7 bases remaining between them. This CDR3 has 11 amino acids. In germline, CDR1 is SEHNR, CDR2 FQNEAQ (reference sequence). In DNA, the CDR3 is TGTGCCACCCACACGAACACTGAAGCTTTCTTT. Translated, it gives CATHTNTEAFF.

The chain is built from TRBV27 and TRBJ2-1; D uncertain. The V end was cut by 1 base, the J end by 7 bases, with 11 bases between. This CDR3 is 14 amino acids long. Germline lookup yields CDR1 MNHEY and CDR2 SMNVEV (reference sequence). The CDR3 nucleotides read TGTGCCAGCAGTTTATTCTCCGGGTCGAATGAGCAGTTCTTC. Protein product: CASSLFSGSNEQFF.

The chain carries TRBV5-1 and TRBJ2-1; 10 bases map to TRBD2. The CDR3 is 16 amino acids. Germline loops: CDR1 SGHRS, CDR2 YFSETQ. With V trimmed by 7 bases and J by 8 bases, 15 bases remained unmatched. This CDR3 reads CASSHQASGRPDEQFF. CDR3 DNA sequence: TGCGCCAGCTCCCACCAGGCTAGCGGGAGACCCGATGAGCAGTTCTTC.

The V and J genes are TRBV7-8 and TRBJ2-3; D gene uncertain. CDR3 size: 14 residues. The germline V gene encodes CDR1 SGHVS and CDR2 FQNEAQ. Trimming stripped 5 bases from V and 7 bases from J, with 16 bases between. Here the CDR3 reads CASSRTLDRHTQYF. DNA of the CDR3: TGTGCCAGCAGCCGAACCCTAGATAGGCATACGCAGTATTTT.

The chain joins TRBV11-2 to TRBJ2-1; 10 bases align to TRBD2. The CDR3 is made up of 16 amino acids. With 1 base clipped from V and 7 bases from J, the junction kept 7 bases outside the gene matches. Germline values: CDR1 SGHAT, CDR2 FQNNGV. CDR3 loop: CASSLALAGVGNEQFF. CDR3 bases: TGTGCCAGCAGCTTAGCCCTAGCGGGAGTTGGAAATGAGCAGTTCTTC.

The chain recombines TRBV4-2 with TRBJ2-1; D is unclear. Germline V gene lookup returns CDR1 LGHNA and CDR2 YNFKEQ. The ends were cut back, 0 bases at V and 9 bases at J, with 9 bases in the middle. This CDR3 is 13 amino acids long. Here the CDR3 reads CASSQDLLGEQFF. Here the CDR3 DNA reads TGTGCCAGCAGCCAAGATCTCCTAGGTGAGCAGTTCTTC.

The chain uses TRBV9 and TRBJ2-3; D call uncertain. CDR3 length: 14 residues. Germline CDR1 SGDLS, CDR2 YYNGEE. V was trimmed by 2 bases and J by 3 bases, leaving 10 bases between them. The CDR3 spells CASSVAGLTDTQYF. DNA for the CDR3: TGTGCCAGCAGCGTGGCAGGTTTAACAGATACGCAGTATTTT. Together with reference TRBV9 and TRBJ2-3, the CDR3 gives the full variable domain: DSGVTQTPKHLITATGQRVTLRCSPRSGDLSVYWYQQSLDQGLQFLIQYYNGEERAKGNILERFSAQQFPDLHSELNLSSLELGDSALYFCASSVAGLTDTQYFGPGTRLTVL.

The chain employs TRBV6-5 and TRBJ1-2; 8 positions agree with TRBD1. The CDR3 consists of 16 residues. V lost 0 bases, J lost 8 bases, and 11 bases stayed unmatched. Per the germline V gene, CDR1 is MNHEY and CDR2 is SVGAGI. In DNA, the CDR3 is TGTGCCAGCAGTTACTCGGTCCAGGGGGCCAGTGGAGGCTACACCTTC. Amino acids: CASSYSVQGASGGYTF.

The V gene is TRBV18, the J gene TRBJ2-2; 8 bases align to TRBD2. This CDR3 is built from 15 residues. Germline values: CDR1 KGHSH, CDR2 LQKENI. Germline trimming cut 6 bases from V and 5 bases from J; bases unmatched to any gene: 8. CDR3 DNA: TGTGCCAGCTCCCCGACGGCTAGCGGGACCGGGGAGCTGTTTTTT. Protein: CASSPTASGTGELFF.

This chain connects TRBV30 to TRBJ1-3; 7 positions agree with TRBD1. The CDR3 contains 15 residues. CDR1 GTSNPN and CDR2 SVGIG come from the germline V gene (reference sequence). Trimming cost V 3 bases and J 2 bases; bases outside gene matches: 7. The CDR3 nucleotides read TGTGCCTGGAGCTTAATACAGGGGACTGGAAACACCATATATTTT. Its protein product is CAWSLIQGTGNTIYF.